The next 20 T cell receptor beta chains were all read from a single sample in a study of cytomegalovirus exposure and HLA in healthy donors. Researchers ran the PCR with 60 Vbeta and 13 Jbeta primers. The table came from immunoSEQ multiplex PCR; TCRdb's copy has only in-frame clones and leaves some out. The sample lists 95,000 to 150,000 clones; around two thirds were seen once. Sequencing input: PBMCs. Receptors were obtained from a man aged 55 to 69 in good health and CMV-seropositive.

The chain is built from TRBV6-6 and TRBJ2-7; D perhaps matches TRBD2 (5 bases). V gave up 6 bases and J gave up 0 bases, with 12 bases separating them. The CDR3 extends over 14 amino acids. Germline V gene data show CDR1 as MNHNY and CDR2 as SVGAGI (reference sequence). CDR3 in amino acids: CASSPAGSSYEQYF. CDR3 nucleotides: TGTGCCAGCAGCCCCGCGGGCAGCTCCTACGAGCAGTACTTC.

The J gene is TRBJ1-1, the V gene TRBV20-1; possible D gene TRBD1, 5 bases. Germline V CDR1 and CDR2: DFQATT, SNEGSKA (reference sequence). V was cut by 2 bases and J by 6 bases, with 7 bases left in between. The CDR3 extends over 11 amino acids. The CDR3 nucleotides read TGCAGTGCTAGACCGACAGCTGAAGCTTTCTTT. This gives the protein CSARPTAEAFF.

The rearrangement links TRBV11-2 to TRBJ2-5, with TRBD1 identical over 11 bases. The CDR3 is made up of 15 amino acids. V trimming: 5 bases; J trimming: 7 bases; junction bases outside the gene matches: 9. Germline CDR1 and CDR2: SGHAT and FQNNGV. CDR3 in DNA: TGTGCCAGCAGCATCGGACAGGGGGCACCATGGACCCAGTACTTC. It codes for CASSIGQGAPWTQYF.

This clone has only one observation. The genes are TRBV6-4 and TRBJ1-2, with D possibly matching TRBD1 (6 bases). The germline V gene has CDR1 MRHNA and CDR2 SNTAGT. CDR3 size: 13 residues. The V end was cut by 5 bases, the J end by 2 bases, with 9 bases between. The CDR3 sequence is CASSRGANYGYTF. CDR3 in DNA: TGTGCCAGCAGTCGGGGGGCGAACTATGGCTACACCTTC.

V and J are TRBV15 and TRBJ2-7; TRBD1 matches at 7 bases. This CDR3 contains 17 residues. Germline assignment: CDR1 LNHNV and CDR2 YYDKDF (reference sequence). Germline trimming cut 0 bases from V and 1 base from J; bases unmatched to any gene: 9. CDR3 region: CATSRDSKPGQSYEQYF. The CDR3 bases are TGTGCCACCAGCAGAGATTCTAAGCCGGGACAGTCCTACGAGCAGTACTTC.

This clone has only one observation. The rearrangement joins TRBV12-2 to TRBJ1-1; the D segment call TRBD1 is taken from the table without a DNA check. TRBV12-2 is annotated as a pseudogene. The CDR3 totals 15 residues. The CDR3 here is CASRLAGDKLTEAFF. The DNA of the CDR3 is TGTGCAAGTCGCTTAGCGGGTGACAAACTCACTGAAGCTTTCTTT.

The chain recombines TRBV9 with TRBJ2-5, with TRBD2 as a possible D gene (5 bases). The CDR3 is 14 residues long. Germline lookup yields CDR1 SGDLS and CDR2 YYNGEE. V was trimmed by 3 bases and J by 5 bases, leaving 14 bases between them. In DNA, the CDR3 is TGTGCCAGCAGCGGTCTAGAGGGTTCTGAGACCCAGTACTTC. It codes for CASSGLEGSETQYF. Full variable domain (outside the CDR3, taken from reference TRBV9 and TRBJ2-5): DSGVTQTPKHLITATGQRVTLRCSPRSGDLSVYWYQQSLDQGLQFLIQYYNGEERAKGNILERFSAQQFPDLHSELNLSSLELGDSALYFCASSGLEGSETQYFGPGTRLLVL.

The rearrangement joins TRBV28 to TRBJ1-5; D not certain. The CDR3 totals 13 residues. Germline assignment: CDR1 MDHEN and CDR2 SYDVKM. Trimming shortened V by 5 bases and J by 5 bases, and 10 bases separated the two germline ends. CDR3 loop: CASSPDGDQPQHF. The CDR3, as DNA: TGTGCCAGCAGTCCGGACGGGGATCAGCCCCAGCATTTT.

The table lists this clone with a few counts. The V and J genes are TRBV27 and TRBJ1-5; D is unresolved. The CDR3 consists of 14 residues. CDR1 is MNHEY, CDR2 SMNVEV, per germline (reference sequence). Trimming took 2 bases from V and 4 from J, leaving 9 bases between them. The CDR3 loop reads CASSLTAGNQPQHF. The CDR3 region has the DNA TGTGCCAGCAGTTTAACGGCGGGGAATCAGCCCCAGCATTTT.

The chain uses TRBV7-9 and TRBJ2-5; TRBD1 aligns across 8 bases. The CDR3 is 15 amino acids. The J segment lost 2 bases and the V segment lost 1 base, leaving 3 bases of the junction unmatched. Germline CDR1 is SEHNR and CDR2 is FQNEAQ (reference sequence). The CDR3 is CASSLGTGSQETQYF. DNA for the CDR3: TGTGCCAGCAGCTTAGGGACAGGGTCACAAGAGACCCAGTACTTC.

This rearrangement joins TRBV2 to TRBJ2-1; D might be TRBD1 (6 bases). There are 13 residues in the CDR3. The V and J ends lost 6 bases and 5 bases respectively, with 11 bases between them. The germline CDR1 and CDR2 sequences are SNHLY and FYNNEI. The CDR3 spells CASSGTPDNEQFF. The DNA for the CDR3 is TGTGCCAGCAGCGGGACACCAGACAATGAGCAGTTCTTC.

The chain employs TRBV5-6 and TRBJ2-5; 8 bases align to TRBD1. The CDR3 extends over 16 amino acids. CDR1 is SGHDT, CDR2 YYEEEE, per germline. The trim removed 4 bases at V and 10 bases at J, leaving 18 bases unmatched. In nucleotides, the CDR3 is TGTGCCAGCAGCACCCTAAGTCAGGGGGCGCGATCTCTCCAGTACTTC. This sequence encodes CASSTLSQGARSLQYF.

In DNA, the CDR3 is TGCAGCGTTCCCGGGACAGGGAACTATGGCTACACCTTC. This sequence encodes CSVPGTGNYGYTF. The V and J genes are TRBV29-1 and TRBJ1-2; 9 nucleotides match TRBD1. Germline V gene sequence: CDR1 SQVTM, CDR2 ANQGSEA. The ends lost 5 bases at V and 2 bases at J; junction bases unmatched: 3. This CDR3 contains 13 residues.

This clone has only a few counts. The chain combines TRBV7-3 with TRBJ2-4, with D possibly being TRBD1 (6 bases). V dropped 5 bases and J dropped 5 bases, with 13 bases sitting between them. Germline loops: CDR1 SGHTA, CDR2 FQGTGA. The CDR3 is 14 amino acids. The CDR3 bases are TGTGCCAGCAGCCCAACAGGGAGCCAAAACATTCAGTACTTC. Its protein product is CASSPTGSQNIQYF.

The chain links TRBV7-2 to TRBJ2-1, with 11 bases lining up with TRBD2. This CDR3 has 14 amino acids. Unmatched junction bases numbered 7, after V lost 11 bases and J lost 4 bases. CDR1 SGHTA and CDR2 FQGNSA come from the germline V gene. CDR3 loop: CACNLAGGYNEQFF. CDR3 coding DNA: TGTGCCTGCAATTTAGCGGGGGGGTACAATGAGCAGTTCTTC.

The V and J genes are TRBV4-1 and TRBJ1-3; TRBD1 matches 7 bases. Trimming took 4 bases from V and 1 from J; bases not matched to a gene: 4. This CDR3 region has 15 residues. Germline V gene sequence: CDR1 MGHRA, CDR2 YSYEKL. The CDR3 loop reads CASSPQGDSGNTIYF. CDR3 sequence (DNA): TGCGCCAGCAGCCCTCAGGGGGATTCTGGAAACACCATATATTTT.

CDR3 DNA sequence: TGTGCCAGCAGTCCCCAACAGGGTGTAGTAACAGATACGCAGTATTTT. Protein product: CASSPQQGVVTDTQYF. The chain uses TRBV27 and TRBJ2-3; tentative D call: TRBD1 (6 bases). Germline V lookup: CDR1 MNHEY, CDR2 SMNVEV (reference sequence). Trimming removed 5 bases at V and 3 bases at J, with 18 bases between. This CDR3 contains 16 residues.

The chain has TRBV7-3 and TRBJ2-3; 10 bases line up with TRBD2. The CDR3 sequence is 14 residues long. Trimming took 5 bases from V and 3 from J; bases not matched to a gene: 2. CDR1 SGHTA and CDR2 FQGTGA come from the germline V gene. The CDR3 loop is CASSPLAGTDTQYF. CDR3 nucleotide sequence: TGTGCCAGCAGCCCACTAGCGGGAACAGATACGCAGTATTTT. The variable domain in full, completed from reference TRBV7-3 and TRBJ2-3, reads GAGVSQTPSNKVTEKGKYVELRCDPISGHTALYWYRQSLGQGPEFLIYFQGTGAADDSGLPNDRFFAVRPEGSVSTLKIQRTERGDSAVYLCASSPLAGTDTQYFGPGTRLTVL.

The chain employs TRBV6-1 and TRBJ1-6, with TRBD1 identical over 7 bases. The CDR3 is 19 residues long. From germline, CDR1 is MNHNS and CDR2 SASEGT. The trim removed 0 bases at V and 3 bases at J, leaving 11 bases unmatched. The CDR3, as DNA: TGTGCCAGCAGTGAAGCAGGGGGCAGACCACTTTTCTATAATTCACCCCTCCACTTT. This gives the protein CASSEAGGRPLFYNSPLHF.

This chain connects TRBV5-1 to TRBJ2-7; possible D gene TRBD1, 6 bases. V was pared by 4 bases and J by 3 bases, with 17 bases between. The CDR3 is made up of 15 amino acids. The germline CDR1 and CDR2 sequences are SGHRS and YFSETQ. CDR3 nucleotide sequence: TGCGCCAGCAGCCCCACAGGGCTAAGGAGCTACGAGCAGTACTTC. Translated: CASSPTGLRSYEQYF. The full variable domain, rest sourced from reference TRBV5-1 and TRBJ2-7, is KAGVTQTPRYLIKTRGQQVTLSCSPISGHRSVSWYQQTPGQGLQFLFEYFSETQRNKGNFPGRFSGRQFSNSRSEMNVSTLELGDSALYLCASSPTGLRSYEQYFGPGTRLTVT.